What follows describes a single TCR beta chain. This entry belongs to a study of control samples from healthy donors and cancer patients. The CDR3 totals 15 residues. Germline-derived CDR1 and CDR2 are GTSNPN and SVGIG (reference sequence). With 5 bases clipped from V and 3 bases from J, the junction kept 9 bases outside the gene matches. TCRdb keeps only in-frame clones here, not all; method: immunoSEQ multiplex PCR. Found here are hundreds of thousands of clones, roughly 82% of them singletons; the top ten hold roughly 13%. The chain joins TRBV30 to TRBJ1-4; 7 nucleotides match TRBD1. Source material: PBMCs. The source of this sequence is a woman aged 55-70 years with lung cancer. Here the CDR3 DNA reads TGTGCCTGGGCCGCTCAGGGGGTGGCTAATGAAAAACTGTTTTTT. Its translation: CAWAAQGVANEKLFF.